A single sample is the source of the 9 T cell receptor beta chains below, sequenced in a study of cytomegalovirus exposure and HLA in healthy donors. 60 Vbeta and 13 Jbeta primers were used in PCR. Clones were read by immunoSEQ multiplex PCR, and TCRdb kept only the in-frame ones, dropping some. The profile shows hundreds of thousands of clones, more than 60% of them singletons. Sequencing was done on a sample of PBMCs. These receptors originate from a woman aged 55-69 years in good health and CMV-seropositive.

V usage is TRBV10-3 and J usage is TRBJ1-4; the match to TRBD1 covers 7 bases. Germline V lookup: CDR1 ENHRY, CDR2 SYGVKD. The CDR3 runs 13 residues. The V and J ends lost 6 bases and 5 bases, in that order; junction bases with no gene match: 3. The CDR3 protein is CAISRDSNEKLFF. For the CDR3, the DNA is TGTGCCATCAGCCGGGACAGCAATGAAAAACTGTTTTTT.

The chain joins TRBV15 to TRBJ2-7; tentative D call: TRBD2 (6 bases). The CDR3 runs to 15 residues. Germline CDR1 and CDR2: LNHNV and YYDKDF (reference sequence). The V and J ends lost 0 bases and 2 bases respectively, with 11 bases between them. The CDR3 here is CATSRDSLAPYEQYF. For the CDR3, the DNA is TGTGCCACCAGCAGAGATTCACTAGCACCCTACGAGCAGTACTTC.

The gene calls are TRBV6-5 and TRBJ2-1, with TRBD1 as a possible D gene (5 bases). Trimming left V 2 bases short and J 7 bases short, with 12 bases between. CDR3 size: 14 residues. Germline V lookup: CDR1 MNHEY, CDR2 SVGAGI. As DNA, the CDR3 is TGTGCCAGCAGTTACGGGTTCAGGGAAAATGAGCAGTTCTTC. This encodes CASSYGFRENEQFF.

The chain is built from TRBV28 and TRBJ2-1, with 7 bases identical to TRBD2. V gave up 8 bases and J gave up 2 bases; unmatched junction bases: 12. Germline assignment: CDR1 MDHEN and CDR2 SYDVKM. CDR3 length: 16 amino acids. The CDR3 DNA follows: TGTGCCAGCTCATCCCCAGAGGGAGGGACCTACAATGAGCAGTTCTTC. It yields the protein CASSSPEGGTYNEQFF.

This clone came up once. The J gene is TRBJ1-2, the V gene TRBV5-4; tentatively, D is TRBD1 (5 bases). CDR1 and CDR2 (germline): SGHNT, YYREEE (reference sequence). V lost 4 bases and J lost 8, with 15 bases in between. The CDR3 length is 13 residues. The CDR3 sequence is CASSGTGGEGYTF. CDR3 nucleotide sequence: TGTGCCAGCAGCGGTACCGGGGGAGAAGGCTACACCTTC.

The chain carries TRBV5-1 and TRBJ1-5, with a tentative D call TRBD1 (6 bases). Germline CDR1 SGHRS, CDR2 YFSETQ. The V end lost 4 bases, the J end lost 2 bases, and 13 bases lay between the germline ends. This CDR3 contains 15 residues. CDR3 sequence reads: CASSVFPGGNQPQHF. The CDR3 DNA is TGCGCCAGCAGCGTATTTCCAGGGGGCAATCAGCCCCAGCATTTT.

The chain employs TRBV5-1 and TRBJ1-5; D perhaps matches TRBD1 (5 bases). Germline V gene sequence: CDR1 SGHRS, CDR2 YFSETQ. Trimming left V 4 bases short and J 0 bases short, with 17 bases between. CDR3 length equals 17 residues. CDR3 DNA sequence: TGCGCCAGCAGCCTGCCGAGCAGGACATATAGCAATCAGCCCCAGCATTTT. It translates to CASSLPSRTYSNQPQHF.

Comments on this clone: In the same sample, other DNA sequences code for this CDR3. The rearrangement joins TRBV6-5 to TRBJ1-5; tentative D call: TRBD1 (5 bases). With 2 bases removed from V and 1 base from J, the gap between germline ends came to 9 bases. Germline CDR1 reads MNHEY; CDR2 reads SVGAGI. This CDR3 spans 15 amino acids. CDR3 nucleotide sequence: TGTGCCAGCAGTTACGGGGGAGGAAGCAATCAGCCCCAGCATTTT. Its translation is CASSYGGGSNQPQHF.

CDR3 sequence: CASLSSTGGGRNEQYF. The DNA for the CDR3 is TGTGCCAGCCTCTCTTCAACGGGCGGGGGAAGGAACGAGCAGTACTTC. The rearrangement joins TRBV28 to TRBJ2-5; the match to TRBD2 covers 7 bases. The J call may be wrong; the DNA end is better matched by TRBJ2-7. This CDR3 is built from 16 residues. Per the germline V gene, CDR1 is MDHEN and CDR2 is SYDVKM.